These T cell receptor beta chains were read from a single sample in a study of blood T cell repertoires in COVID-19. The assay was immunoSEQ multiplex PCR, and TCRdb's table has in-frame clones only and misses some. The repertoire has some 260,000 clones, 65% to 90% of them found once; the top ten carry less than 2%. Sequencing input: PBMCs or T cells enriched from blood (not recorded which). The receptor source for this set is a man aged 40-49 years who had recovered from COVID-19. Both conserved end residues are part of each CDR3. A D gene is named only where the DNA matches it firmly. A clone size is listed for some rows: how often the clone was seen (once, few, many), or a class if it is expanded.

size,V,J,D,CDR3,DNA
NA,TRBV27,TRBJ1-5,NA,CASSSYYRGQPQHF,TGTGCCAGCAGCTCTTACTATAGAGGTCAGCCCCAGCATTTT
NA,TRBV21-1,TRBJ2-3,NA,CASMERGTGGALDTQYF,TGTGCCAGCATGGAGAGGGGGACAGGGGGCGCGTTAGATACGCAGTATTTT
NA,TRBV4-2,TRBJ1-1,TRBD1,CASSQYDRANTEAFF,TGTGCCAGCAGCCAGTACGACAGGGCGAACACTGAAGCTTTCTTT
NA,TRBV18,TRBJ1-2,TRBD1,CASSPYPGQGAGGYTF,TGTGCCAGCTCACCTTATCCAGGACAGGGGGCTGGCGGCTACACCTTC
NA,TRBV27,TRBJ1-2,TRBD1,CASSKSSSTGTYGYTF,TGTGCCAGCAGTAAGTCTTCATCGACAGGGACCTATGGCTACACCTTC
NA,TRBV5-1,TRBJ2-2,TRBD1,CASSLGTGEHTGELFF,TGCGCCAGCAGCTTGGGGACAGGGGAGCACACCGGGGAGCTGTTTTTT
NA,TRBV11-1,TRBJ2-7,NA,CASSQNYYEQYF,TGTGCCAGCAGCCAGAACTATTACGAGCAGTACTTC
once,TRBV12-3/TRBV12-4,TRBJ1-1,NA,CASRTEENTEAFF,TGTGCCAGCCGGACGGAGGAGAACACTGAAGCTTTCTTT
NA,TRBV28,TRBJ2-3,NA,CASYGPVRGDTQYF,TGTGCCAGCTACGGACCGGTCCGGGGAGATACGCAGTATTTT
NA,TRBV5-1,TRBJ2-1,NA,CASSPDGGGARNEQFF,TGCGCCAGCAGCCCAGATGGAGGGGGGGCTAGGAATGAGCAGTTCTTC